A selection of T cell receptor beta chains follows, all from one sample in a study of preoperative IRX-2 immunotherapy in early breast cancer. Data came from immunoSEQ multiplex PCR; TCRdb stores just in-frame clones and leaves some out. The data show about 62,000 clones, around 94% seen once. The specimen was taken from a patient treated with IRX-2 immunotherapy. Every receptor here comes from a human donor with breast cancer. Each CDR3 is given with its conserved first and last residue. Fields, in order: J gene, V gene, clone size, D gene, CDR3 DNA, CDR3 protein. A D gene is named only where the DNA matches it firmly. Rows give clone size only sometimes, using once, few, many, or a class for an expanded clone.

J: TRBJ2-3; V: TRBV27; size: NA; D: NA; DNA: TGTGCCAGCAGTTTAATTGATGGCACAGATACGCAGTATTTT; CDR3: CASSLIDGTDTQYF
J: TRBJ1-1; V: TRBV19; size: NA; D: TRBD1; DNA: TGTGCCAGTAGTTACTCCGGGACAGCGGGCACTGAAGCTTTCTTT; CDR3: CASSYSGTAGTEAFF
J: TRBJ2-7; V: TRBV5-1; size: NA; D: NA; DNA: TGCGCCAGCAGCTTTGGCGGGCCGGGGGAGCAGTACTTC; CDR3: CASSFGGPGEQYF
J: TRBJ1-2; V: TRBV28; size: NA; D: NA; DNA: TGTGCCAGCAGAACATCCTTCGGGTATGGCTACACCTTC; CDR3: CASRTSFGYGYTF
J: TRBJ2-5; V: TRBV5-1; size: NA; D: NA; DNA: TGCGCCAGCAGCTTGTCTGAGACCCAGTACTTC; CDR3: CASSLSETQYF
J: TRBJ2-6; V: TRBV4-3; size: NA; D: TRBD1; DNA: TGCGCCAGCAGCCGGGCAGGGGGCTCTGGGGCCAACGTCCTGACTTTC; CDR3: CASSRAGGSGANVLTF
J: TRBJ1-1; V: TRBV19; size: NA; D: NA; DNA: TGTGCCAGTAGTATTGAGGCAGGGGAGTTGAACACTGAAGCTTTCTTT; CDR3: CASSIEAGELNTEAFF
J: TRBJ1-1; V: TRBV7-6; size: NA; D: TRBD1; DNA: TGTGCCAGCAGCTTAGGTTATTATGGACAGGCCCTTGAAGCTTTCTTT; CDR3: CASSLGYYGQALEAFF
J: TRBJ2-3; V: TRBV2; size: NA; D: NA; DNA: TGTGCCAGCAGGAGCGGACAGAACACAGATACGCAGTATTTT; CDR3: CASRSGQNTDTQYF
J: TRBJ2-2; V: TRBV19; size: NA; D: NA; DNA: TGTGCCAGTAGTATCCAGGGCACCGGGGAGCTGTTTTTT; CDR3: CASSIQGTGELFF
J: TRBJ1-2; V: TRBV7-9; size: NA; D: NA; DNA: TGTGCCAGCAGCTTAGACGACAAGTATGGCTACACCTTC; CDR3: CASSLDDKYGYTF
J: TRBJ2-7; V: TRBV6-5; size: NA; D: TRBD1; DNA: TGTGCCAGCACCCGGGACAGGGAGGACGAGCAGTACTTC; CDR3: CASTRDREDEQYF
J: TRBJ1-2; V: TRBV27; size: NA; D: NA; DNA: TGTGCCAGCAGTTTAAGGAGAACCGGGGACTATGGCTACACCTTC; CDR3: CASSLRRTGDYGYTF
J: TRBJ1-2; V: TRBV6-1; size: NA; D: TRBD1; DNA: TGTGCCAGCAGTGAAAGGGACAGATATGGCTACACCTTC; CDR3: CASSERDRYGYTF
J: TRBJ2-1; V: TRBV2; size: NA; D: NA; DNA: TGTGCCAGCAGTGAGGCAGTGGTTTTAAATGAGCAGTTCTTC; CDR3: CASSEAVVLNEQFF
J: TRBJ1-1; V: TRBV18; size: NA; D: TRBD1; DNA: TGTGCCAGCTCACCCCTCCCCGACAGGGGCACTGAAGCTTTCTTT; CDR3: CASSPLPDRGTEAFF
J: TRBJ1-5; V: TRBV28; size: NA; D: TRBD1; DNA: TGTGCCAGCAGTTTATTAGGAGGGGGCGAGTTTCAGCCCCAGCATTTT; CDR3: CASSLLGGGEFQPQHF
J: TRBJ2-3; V: TRBV7-9; size: NA; D: TRBD2; DNA: TGTGCCAGCAGCCCCTCAGGAGCGGGGCACACAGATACGCAGTATTTT; CDR3: CASSPSGAGHTDTQYF
J: TRBJ2-5; V: TRBV5-1; size: NA; D: NA; DNA: TGCGCCAGCAGCTGGGGGATAAGTCAAGAGACCCAGTACTTC; CDR3: CASSWGISQETQYF
J: TRBJ1-3; V: TRBV10-3; size: NA; D: NA; DNA: TGTGCCATCAGTGCTACGGGGGATTCTGGAAACACCATATATTTT; CDR3: CAISATGDSGNTIYF
J: TRBJ2-5; V: TRBV6-5; size: once; D: NA; DNA: TGTGCCAGCAGTTTACGGGAGACCCAGTACTTC; CDR3: CASSLRETQYF
J: TRBJ2-3; V: TRBV7-2; size: NA; D: NA; DNA: TGTGCCAGCAGCGCCGCCGGATCCCCTGGAGGAGATACGCAGTATTTT; CDR3: CASSAAGSPGGDTQYF
J: TRBJ2-7; V: TRBV28; size: NA; D: NA; DNA: TGTGCCAGCAGTCCTGGGATCCCCCCTAAGAAGCAGTACTTC; CDR3: CASSPGIPPKKQYF
J: TRBJ2-7; V: TRBV28; size: NA; D: NA; DNA: TGTGCCAGCAGTCTGAGACTCCAAGTTGAGTACTTC; CDR3: CASSLRLQVEYF
J: TRBJ1-6; V: TRBV4-1; size: NA; D: TRBD1; DNA: TGCGCCAGCAGCCCGATCGTGGGACAGGGGATACGATCACCCCTCCACTTT; CDR3: CASSPIVGQGIRSPLHF